This TCR beta chain is drawn from a study of cytomegalovirus exposure and HLA in healthy donors (dated by TCRdb to between 2016 and 2019). Context from the whole study: An earlier analysis of 587 of the donors reported about 250 Gb of sequence data and 117 million unique TCR beta sequences from 190 million or so T cells. Donor age, sex, ethnicity and CMV serostatus were compiled alongside the repertoire data. Around 300 gigabases of sequencing data and 70 million to 100 million unique TCR sequences were included in an early release covering over 600 HLA-typed donors. A later analysis re-examined previously published TCR beta repertoires from more than 550 donors and added high-resolution HLA genotyping to investigate patterns of TCR occurrence. Class I and class II HLA loci were covered by the typing at four-digit resolution. Of the 300 to 500 genotyped donors, roughly 80% were placed in the genetic ancestry cluster associated with self-reported Caucasian donors. A separate validation cohort of over 95 different subjects was used in addition to the approximately 700-subject first cohort. All discovery cohort repertoires had been generated on a single sequencing platform. The number of donors typed differed by locus, with roughly 620-630 for A, B, C, DRB1 and DQB1, over 500 for DQA1, 606 for DPA1, and some 440 for DPB1. On average, 235,054 unique TCR beta nucleotide sequences were sequenced per donor among some 420 genotyped donors of the cohort, with 15% to 20% of those sequences being non-productive. A later genetic analysis took genome-wide SNP genotypes for about three fifths of the 666 donors and used that subset as a discovery cohort. An earlier analysis of 500 to 650 of the donors applied high-throughput TCR beta sequencing to assess whether each TCR beta V gene segment acted as functional or pseudogenic. Because of strong linkage in the cohort, 5 or 6 DR-DQ haplotypes were treated as single units for association and clustering. The study used immunosequencing to profile the T cell repertoires of several hundred subjects and linked those repertoires to cytomegalovirus serostatus. To predict cytomegalovirus infection status, the study combined high-throughput TCR immunosequencing, statistical association of individual TCRs with disease status, and machine learning. The study was designed to test whether signatures of past pathogen exposure could be identified by cataloging public T cell receptors. Rather than using new phenotypic data, the later analysis identified candidate immune exposures from TCR beta sequences and from how often those sequences occurred across donors.

The cohort was made up of about 670 healthy bone marrow donors. Cohort members were all nominally healthy when sampled, although unrecorded immune exposures were likely present. The donor was CMV seronegative and was included in the group of hundreds of seronegative cohort members. Every donor gave a peripheral blood sample, and the peripheral blood mononuclear cells from that sample were used for TCR beta sequencing. Genomic DNA extraction from the blood cell samples was performed with the Qiagen DNeasy Blood Extraction Kit. What the research found in general, with its limitations: Most TCR sequences were observed very rarely across donors, whereas some public TCRs were present in many individuals. Most CMV-associated TCR beta chains appeared to be HLA-restricted in a later analysis, and the HLA associations seemed to be driven largely by CMV exposure. Compared with the 666-donor mean, donors in an Asian-associated ancestry cluster had fewer N-insertions in productive TCRs, according to a later genetic analysis. According to the authors, the approach could potentially be generalized to other disease states and immunological phenotypes. A further reported finding was that TCR beta sequences accurately predicted the HLA-A and HLA-B alleles for most subjects in the first cohort. A later analysis found that TCR association rates varied across HLA loci, with DRB1 alleles showing the most associated TCRs and HLA-C alleles the fewest. Because counts were too low, roughly 16 rarely observed V segments, including chromosome 9 orphons, were left out of the earlier analysis of approximately 500 of the donors. The sequencing pipeline was judged likely to have produced a cluster of highly shared sequence variants as a technical artifact. Strong co-occurrence of HLA alleles, especially DR and DQ, made assigning TCR associations to individual alleles difficult. In this cohort, only TCR beta chains were sequenced, and detectable features were limited by the absence of alpha or paired-chain data. Linkage disequilibrium might explain the correlated functional status among segregating V segments, but an unknown experimental factor could not be excluded. Sequencing depth was assumed to be roughly uniform across donors in the presence/absence analyses, though that assumption may not hold. For the cohort, immune exposure information was limited to CMV serostatus. A total of 150 to 200 TCR beta chains were listed by the study as associated with cytomegalovirus. V-gene and J-gene trimming of TCR beta chains was associated with a missense DCLRE1C variant in a later genetic analysis, and the association was replicated in an independent cohort. Because HLA typing was unavailable for some donors at each locus, only the typed subset was used in association tests. At a false discovery rate of 0.05, a later analysis linked 15,000 to 20,000 TCR beta sequences to specific HLA alleles. In both the original and validation cohorts, the classifier was reported to diagnose cytomegalovirus status with high specificity and sensitivity. According to a later analysis, parvovirus B19, influenza, CMV and Epstein-Barr virus appeared linked to several top co-occurrence clusters. Broadly in line with IMGT annotations, most TCR beta V segments showed up in productive rearrangements about 90% or about 30% of the time in an earlier analysis of 450 to 750 of the donors. A later analysis found that HLA-associated TCR beta chains were more clonally expanded and had lower generation probabilities than equally common non-associated chains. In vitro tests confirmed that a few of the cytomegalovirus-associated TCR beta chains recognize cytomegalovirus antigens.

The table lists this clone with a few counts. Its antigen is still unknown. The sample holds no much larger clone one base away, and base qualities are not on file. The library was built by means of the immunoSEQ multiplex PCR assay. A mixture of 60 forward primers for TCR Vbeta segments and 13 reverse primers for TCR Jbeta segments was used in the multiplex PCR. A multiplex PCR assay on genomic DNA amplified the CDR3 region of rearranged TCR beta genes. On the Illumina HiSeq System, the amplified TCR beta libraries were sequenced as 87-base-pair reads. In the source study's methods: In a later analysis, about 80 million unique TCR beta chains were counted across the roughly 700 repertoires, and roughly 10 million of these chains were shared by at least two donors. Raw reads were error-corrected and collapsed into unique sequences with a nearest-neighbor algorithm that merged closely related sequences to remove PCR and sequencing errors. To assign V, D and J gene segments, CDR3 sequences were aligned to IMGT reference sequences. For a sequence to be retained, at least a six-nucleotide match to both a V gene segment and a J gene segment was required. Rearrangements were classified as productive when the CDR3 lacked stop codons and remained in frame with V and J, and all other rearrangements were classified as non-productive. CDR3 was defined according to IMGT convention as the region running from the second conserved V-encoded cysteine to the conserved J-encoded phenylalanine. Sequences without an unambiguous match to a single V gene segment were excluded from the earlier analysis of 450 to 750 of the donors. In an earlier analysis of around 600 of the donors, V segments were called functional above 56.7% productive rearrangements and were called segregating when the between-donor standard deviation exceeded 5%. A statistical classification framework was built for diagnosing cytomegalovirus status from the catalog of TCR beta chain sequences. In a later analysis, TCR nucleotide sequences were compared against IMGT/GENE-DB human TR gene sequences so that V and J genes could be assigned. A later analysis assigned CDR3 sequences and most-parsimonious VDJ recombination scenarios with the TCRdist pipeline. A later analysis defined each TCR beta chain by its CDR3 amino acid sequence plus V-gene family, and excluded reads lacking a unique V-gene family. As a way to deal with suspected cross-contamination and a sequencing artifact, a later analysis dropped approximately 590 nucleotide sequences that were highly shared and had low generation probability. In a later analysis, a clonal expansion index was calculated for each public chain from normalized within-repertoire ranks of inferred template counts. In a later analysis, generation probabilities were computed with a VDJ recombination model fitted to out-of-frame rearrangements, and the resulting probabilities were checked against IGoR. A later analysis scored TCR-TCR, TCR-HLA and TCR-CMV co-occurrence with hypergeometric tests, applying a repertoire-size bias correction to TCR pairs. To estimate false discovery rates, a later analysis permuted the HLA or CMV assignments 20 times. A later analysis grouped co-occurring TCRs with DBSCAN, adding TCRdist sequence similarity when clustering within HLA-allele-positive subsets. Co-occurrence clustering excluded repertoires with fewer than 30,000 or more than 120,000 public chains, plus five with anomalous nucleotide sharing. TCRdb obtained this table from immuneACCESS and retained in-frame rearrangements with V and J assigned. These tables miss some clones; where compared with another copy, unresolved V genes account for less than half of the shortfall, and the remainder is unexplained. V and J calls and clone size are given by that table; D and trimming were obtained from the DNA. Present in this sample are about 140,000 clones, approximately 73% of which were seen just once. Of the sample, roughly 1.3% falls within the top ten clones.

The sequence was collected from a woman in her thirties or forties in good health and CMV-seronegative. The specimen sequenced was PBMCs.

The DNA is as follows: TGTGCCAGTACAGGGTCCGGCTCACCCCTCCACTTT. This codes for CASTGSGSPLHF. The chain was built from TRBV6-5 and TRBJ1-6, with TRBD1 as a weak D call on 6 bases. Per the germline V gene, MNHEY is the CDR1 and SVGAGI is the CDR2. The CDR3 runs 12 amino acids, cysteine and phenylalanine included. The entry retains the CDR3 DNA only, 36 bases that are in frame from base 1. V sheds 9 bases and J sheds 10 bases, leaving 13 bases between their ends.